This TCR beta chain was captured in a study of T-cell memory formation after mild COVID-19. At the level of the study: Clusters of TCRs were largely donor specific. General study points: Pre-infection memory held some responding clones, suggesting pre-existing cross-reactive T cells responded.

This clonotype was found a few times. The antigen is undetermined. TCRdb re-analysed the 5' RACE reads in MiXCR, keeping a single row per CDR3 protein. The data show about 400,000 distinct CDR3 sequences, with roughly a quarter seen just once and around 13% held by the top ten. The CDR3 has 16 residues. Germline V gives CDR1 SEHNR, CDR2 FQNEAQ (reference sequence). Trimming cost V 6 bases and J 2 bases; bases outside gene matches: 6. Sequenced: PBMCs or a T cell subset sorted from them (not recorded which). The V and J genes are TRBV7-9 and TRBJ2-3; 12 bases agree with TRBD2. This TCR derives from an adult woman who had mild COVID-19 (a few samples of this study predate the infection). Cell type and time point are not known. CDR3 coding DNA: TGTGCCAGCAGACCCCCTAGCGGGAGGGACACAGATACGCAGTATTTT. Protein sequence: CASRPPSGRDTDTQYF.